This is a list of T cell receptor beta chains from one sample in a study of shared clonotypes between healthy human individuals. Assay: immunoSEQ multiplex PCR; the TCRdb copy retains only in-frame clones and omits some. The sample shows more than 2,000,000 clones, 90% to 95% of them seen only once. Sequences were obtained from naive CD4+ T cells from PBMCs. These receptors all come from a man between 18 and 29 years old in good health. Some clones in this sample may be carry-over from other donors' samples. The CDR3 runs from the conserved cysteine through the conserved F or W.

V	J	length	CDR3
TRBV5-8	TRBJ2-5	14	CASSFSGSGETQYF
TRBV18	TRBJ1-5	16	CASSPNPGKSNQPQHF
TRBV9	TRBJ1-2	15	CASSVAREGRYGYTF
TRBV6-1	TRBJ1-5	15	CASSELDRGFQPQHF
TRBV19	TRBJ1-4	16	CASSIVVGATNEKLFF
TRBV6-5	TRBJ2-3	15	CASRETSGYTDTQYF
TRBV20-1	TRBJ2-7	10	CRADKVQQYF
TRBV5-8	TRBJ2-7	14	CASSLRLADYEQYF
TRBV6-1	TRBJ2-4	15	CASSEGGIAKNIQYF
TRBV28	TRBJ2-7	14	CASSYLAPSYEQYF
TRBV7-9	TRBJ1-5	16	CASSSATGTENQPQHF
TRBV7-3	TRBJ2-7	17	CASSLKEGGRSSYEQYF
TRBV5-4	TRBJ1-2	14	CASSAGESYYGYTF
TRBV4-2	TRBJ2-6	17	CASSRYETGMRANVLTF
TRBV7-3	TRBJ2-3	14	CASSSPPLTDTQYF
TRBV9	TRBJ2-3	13	CASSVTATDTQYF
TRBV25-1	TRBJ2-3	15	CASSDPRQAVGTQYF
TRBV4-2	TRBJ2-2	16	CASSAGPAGGSGELFF
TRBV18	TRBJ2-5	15	CASSTAGGRQETQYF
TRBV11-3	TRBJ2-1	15	CASSASGRWENEQFF
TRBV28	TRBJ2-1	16	CASHSVRERSYNEQFF
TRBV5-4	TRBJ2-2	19	CASSLAGGSLGVGTGELFF
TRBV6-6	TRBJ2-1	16	CASSYWASGEYNEQFF
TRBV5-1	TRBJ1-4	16	CASSSGRPSTNEKLFF
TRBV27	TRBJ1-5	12	CASSLAGQPQHF
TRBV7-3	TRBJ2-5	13	CASSLNRDETQYF
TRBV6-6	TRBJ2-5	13	CASSSRTEETQYF
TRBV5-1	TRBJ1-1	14	CASSPGTGATEAFF
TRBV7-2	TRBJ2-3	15	CASSRTSGGTDTQYF
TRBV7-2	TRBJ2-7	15	CASSLGQGPSYEQYF
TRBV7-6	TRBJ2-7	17	CASSPKTWQGGYAEQYF
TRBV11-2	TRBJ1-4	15	CASSFIGQGGEKLFF
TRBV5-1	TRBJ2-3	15	CASNGQGLFTDTQYF
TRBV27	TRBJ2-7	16	CASSRVLQGGVYEQYF
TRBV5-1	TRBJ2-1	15	CASRRGQGGYNEQFF
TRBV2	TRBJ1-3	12	CASRERGNTIYF
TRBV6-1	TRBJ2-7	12	CASATGVYEQYF
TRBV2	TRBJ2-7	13	CASRGLAEYEQYF
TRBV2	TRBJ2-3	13	CASTAAPGSTQYF
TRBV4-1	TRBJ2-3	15	CASSLSGSREDTQYF
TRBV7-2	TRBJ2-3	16	CASSQLGGGSTDTQYF
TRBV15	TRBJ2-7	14	CATAAGTASYEQYF
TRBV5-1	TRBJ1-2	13	CASSLDRSYGYTF
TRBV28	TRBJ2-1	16	CASNPTPGLAPNEQFF
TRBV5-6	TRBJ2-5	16	CASSLMGGRDQETQYF
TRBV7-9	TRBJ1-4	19	CASSLGPNRSGATNEKLFF
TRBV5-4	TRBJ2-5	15	CASSSWPIGTETQYF
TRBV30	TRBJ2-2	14	CAWRTSGSSGELFF
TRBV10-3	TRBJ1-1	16	CAISAGFGGTNTEAFF
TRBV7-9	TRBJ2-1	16	CASSRPRLAGNGEQFF
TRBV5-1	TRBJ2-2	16	CASSYWTSGSPGELFF
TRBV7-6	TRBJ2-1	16	CASSRAAGTTYNEQFF